The 12 T cell receptor beta chains reported below all come from one sample, sequenced in a study of blood T cell repertoires in COVID-19. TCRdb keeps only in-frame clones here, not all; method: immunoSEQ multiplex PCR. The data show fewer than 80,000 clones, 85% to 90% seen once. Sequencing was performed on peripheral blood. The receptor set was obtained from a man between 70 and 80 years old with acute or convalescent COVID-19.

The chain employs TRBV28 and TRBJ2-1, with a weak D call TRBD2 (5 bases). The CDR3 runs 16 residues. The V gene lost 7 bases and the J gene lost 3 bases, with 19 bases spanning the gap. In germline, CDR1 is MDHEN, CDR2 SYDVKM. This CDR3 reads CASTLPGRGIYNEQFF. CDR3 sequence (DNA): TGTGCCAGCACCCTCCCAGGACGGGGAATCTACAATGAGCAGTTCTTC.

The chain couples TRBV6-5 to TRBJ1-3; D possibly corresponds to TRBD1 (6 bases). This CDR3 is built from 15 residues. The ends were cut back, 6 bases at V and 1 base at J, with 13 bases in the middle. Germline V lookup: CDR1 MNHEY, CDR2 SVGAGI. The CDR3 nucleotides are TGTGCCAGCAGGGATCAGGGGATGTCTGGAAACACCATATATTTT. Translating gives CASRDQGMSGNTIYF.

The gene calls are TRBV2 and TRBJ1-5; maybe TRBD1 (6 bases). In germline, CDR1 is SNHLY, CDR2 FYNNEI. Trimming cost V 4 bases and J 0 bases, with 13 bases left between them. The CDR3 loop spans 16 amino acids. The CDR3 nucleotides read TGTGCCAGCAGTGTGGACAGCCCCTATAGCAATCAGCCCCAGCATTTT. It encodes CASSVDSPYSNQPQHF. Together with reference TRBV2 and TRBJ1-5, the CDR3 gives the full variable domain: EPEVTQTPSHQVTQMGQEVILRCVPISNHLYFYWYRQILGQKVEFLVSFYNNEISEKSEIFDDQFSVERPDGSNFTLKIRSTKLEDSAMYFCASSVDSPYSNQPQHFGDGTRLSIL.

The gene calls are TRBV9 and TRBJ2-7; 9 positions agree with TRBD1. V lost 0 bases, J lost 6 bases, and 7 bases stayed unmatched. Germline V gene sequence: CDR1 SGDLS, CDR2 YYNGEE. The CDR3 is 15 residues long. The CDR3 DNA is TGTGCCAGCAGCGTAGCCCCGGGACAGGGAAGCGAGCAGTACTTC. Encoded protein: CASSVAPGQGSEQYF. Drawing the rest from reference TRBV9 and TRBJ2-7, the complete variable domain is DSGVTQTPKHLITATGQRVTLRCSPRSGDLSVYWYQQSLDQGLQFLIQYYNGEERAKGNILERFSAQQFPDLHSELNLSSLELGDSALYFCASSVAPGQGSEQYFGPGTRLTVT.

The chain employs TRBV5-6 and TRBJ1-2; the D is unclear. Germline V gene sequence: CDR1 SGHDT, CDR2 YYEEEE. V was clipped by 0 bases and J by 4 bases, with 13 bases between them. The CDR3 spans 15 residues. DNA of the CDR3: TGTGCCAGCAGCTTGGCTACAGAAGCATCCTATGGCTACACCTTC. Its protein is CASSLATEASYGYTF.

This chain uses TRBV2 with TRBJ1-2, with D possibly TRBD1 on 6 matching bases. CDR1 and CDR2 (germline): SNHLY, FYNNEI. The V and J ends lost 2 bases and 7 bases respectively, with 14 bases between them. This CDR3 has 14 amino acids. The CDR3 is CASSELGQGAGYTF. CDR3 bases: TGTGCCAGCAGTGAACTGGGACAAGGAGCTGGCTACACCTTC.

This clone has only a few counts. The rearrangement uses TRBV19 and TRBJ1-5; 8 bases map to TRBD1. The CDR3 has 13 residues. Germline CDR1 and CDR2: LNHDA and SQIVND (reference sequence). CDR3 amino acids: CSAGQGRFQPQHF. In DNA, the CDR3 is TGTTCGGCTGGACAGGGCCGGTTTCAGCCCCAGCATTTT.

This chain connects TRBV5-1 to TRBJ1-2; D is possibly TRBD1 (6 bases). The V gene lost 4 bases and the J gene lost 5 bases, with 12 bases spanning the gap. The CDR3 is 13 residues long. Germline V lookup: CDR1 SGHRS, CDR2 YFSETQ. For the CDR3, the DNA is TGCGCCAGCAGCCGGACAGCGACTTATGGCTACACCTTC. Translation: CASSRTATYGYTF.

This rearrangement joins TRBV9 to TRBJ1-5, with 7 nucleotides matching TRBD1. CDR1 SGDLS and CDR2 YYNGEE come from the germline V gene. CDR3 length: 14 residues. Losses at the gene ends were 4 bases for V and 6 bases for J; bases not matched to a gene: 7. The CDR3, as DNA: TGTGCCAGCAGCCATACAGGGGTTCTTCAGCCCCAGCATTTT. Its protein is CASSHTGVLQPQHF.

This chain links TRBV28 with TRBJ1-2, with TRBD1 identical over 8 bases. CDR1 and CDR2 from the germline V gene are MDHEN and SYDVKM. The CDR3 length is 17 residues. The J segment lost 6 bases and the V segment lost 5 bases, leaving 17 bases of the junction unmatched. The CDR3 protein is CASSVHPGTGRYDGYTF. CDR3 sequence (DNA): TGTGCCAGCAGTGTCCACCCAGGGACAGGCCGCTACGATGGCTACACCTTC.

V usage is TRBV5-1 and J usage is TRBJ2-7, with a tentative D call TRBD2 (5 bases). Germline V gene sequence: CDR1 SGHRS, CDR2 YFSETQ. The CDR3 contains 13 residues. Trimming pared 4 bases from V and 1 base from J, leaving 9 bases between. The CDR3: CASSIGLSYEQYF. For the CDR3, the DNA is TGCGCCAGCAGCATCGGACTGTCCTACGAGCAGTACTTC.

This sequence joins TRBV9 and TRBJ2-1; D unclear. Germline CDR1 SGDLS, CDR2 YYNGEE. V was clipped by 0 bases and J by 6 bases, with 7 bases between them. The CDR3 runs to 13 residues. As DNA, the CDR3 is TGTGCCAGCAGCGTAGGCCGGAGCAATGAGCAGTTCTTC. This encodes CASSVGRSNEQFF.